This T cell receptor beta chain was captured by sequencing in a study of shared clonotypes between healthy human individuals. V dropped 6 bases and J dropped 6 bases, with 17 bases sitting between them. The germline V gene has CDR1 SNHLY and CDR2 FYNNEI. The CDR3 is 14 residues long. Splitting of CD4+ cells produced CD45RA+ naive and CD45RA-negative memory subsets. Assay used: immunoSEQ multiplex PCR; TCRdb lists only in-frame clones, some missing. This sample carries millions of clones, 90% to 95% of them seen once, and the ten largest clones take around 0.13%. The TCR originated in a man younger than 30 in good health. This chain links TRBV2 with TRBJ1-1, with D possibly being TRBD1 (6 bases). Input material: naive CD4+ T cells sorted from blood. Subset denoted: CD45RA+ positively selected. This CDR3 reads CASRTGYRAPEAFF. The CDR3 DNA reads TGTGCCAGCAGGACTGGGTACAGGGCCCCTGAAGCTTTCTTT.